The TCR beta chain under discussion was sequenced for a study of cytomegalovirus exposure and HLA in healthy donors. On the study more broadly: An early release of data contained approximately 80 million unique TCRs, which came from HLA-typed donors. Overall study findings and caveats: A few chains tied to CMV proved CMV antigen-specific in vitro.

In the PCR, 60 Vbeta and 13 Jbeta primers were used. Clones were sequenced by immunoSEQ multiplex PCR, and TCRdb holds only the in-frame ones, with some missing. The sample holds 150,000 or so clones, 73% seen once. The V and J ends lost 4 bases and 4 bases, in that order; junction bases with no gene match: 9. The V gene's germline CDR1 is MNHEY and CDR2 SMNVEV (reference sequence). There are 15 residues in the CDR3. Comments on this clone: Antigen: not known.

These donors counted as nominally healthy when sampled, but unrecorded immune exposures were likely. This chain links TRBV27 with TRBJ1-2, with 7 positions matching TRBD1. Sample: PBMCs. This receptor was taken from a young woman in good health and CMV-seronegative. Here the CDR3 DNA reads TGTGCCAGCAGTTCGTGGGCGGACAGGACCTATGGCTACACCTTC. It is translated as CASSSWADRTYGYTF.